This T cell receptor (beta chain) was retrieved from a study of blood T cell repertoires in COVID-19. About the research overall: Collection of acute and convalescent COVID-19 samples took place in the United States, Italy and Spain.

The CDR3 spans 15 residues. Germline CDR1 is SGHRS and CDR2 is YFSETQ. Trimming left V 3 bases short and J 1 base short, with 10 bases between. The repertoire was sequenced with immunoSEQ multiplex PCR; TCRdb's copy has only in-frame clones and lacks some. The data hold just over 45,000 clones, with 87% observed a single time. This clone has a single count. The clonotype comes from a human donor in a cohort sampled during active COVID-19. The sample comprised peripheral blood. The chain is built from TRBV5-1 and TRBJ2-2; D call uncertain. CDR3 residues: CASSSRLQNTGELFF. CDR3 nucleotide sequence: TGCGCCAGCAGCTCAAGACTCCAGAACACCGGGGAGCTGTTTTTT.